This T cell receptor beta chain was identified during a study of Ad26.COV2.S vaccination and SARS-CoV-2 variants. Sequencing used immunoSEQ multiplex PCR; TCRdb keeps in-frame clones, though not all of them. This sample has 250,000 to 300,000 clones; around 87% occur once, and the top ten carry less than 3.5%. Between the trimmed V and J ends, which lost 10 bases and 6 bases, there was a span of 18 bases. The germline gives CDR1 LGHNT, CDR2 FRNRAP. There are 13 residues in the CDR3. This sample's treatment: roughly 20 received Ad26.COV2.S at low or high dose, single or two shots; several received placebo; per-sample allocation not given. Day 63 after the first vaccine or placebo injection was the time point for sampling.

This chain connects TRBV12-5 to TRBJ1-1; D gene ambiguous. Specimen: peripheral blood, collected in a trial of Ad26.COV2.S vaccine versus placebo. This TCR was recovered from a person between 18 and 65 years old who received the Ad26.COV2.S COVID-19 vaccine or a placebo. CDR3 coding DNA: TGTGCTATAGATCCGTGGGCCTCCGCTGAAGCTTTCTTT. Its protein product is CAIDPWASAEAFF.